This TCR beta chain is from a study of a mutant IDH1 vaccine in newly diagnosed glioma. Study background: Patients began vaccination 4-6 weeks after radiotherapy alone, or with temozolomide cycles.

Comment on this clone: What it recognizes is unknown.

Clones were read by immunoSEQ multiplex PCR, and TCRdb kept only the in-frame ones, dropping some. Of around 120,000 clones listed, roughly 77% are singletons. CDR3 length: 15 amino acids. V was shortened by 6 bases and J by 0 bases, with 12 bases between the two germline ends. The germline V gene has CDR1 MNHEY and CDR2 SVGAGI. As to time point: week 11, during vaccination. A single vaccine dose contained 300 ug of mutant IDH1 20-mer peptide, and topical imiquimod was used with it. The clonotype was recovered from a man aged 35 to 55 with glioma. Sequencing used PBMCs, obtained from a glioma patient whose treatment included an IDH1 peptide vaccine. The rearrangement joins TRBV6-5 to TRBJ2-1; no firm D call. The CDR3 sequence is CASRPTDGSYNEQFF. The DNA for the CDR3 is TGTGCCAGCAGGCCGACGGACGGCTCCTACAATGAGCAGTTCTTC.